A single sample gave rise to the 2 T cell receptor beta chains below, sequenced in a study of cytomegalovirus exposure and HLA in healthy donors (dated by TCRdb to the late 2010s). To prepare the library, the immunoSEQ multiplex PCR assay was applied. For the multiplex PCR, a mixture combining 60 forward primers for TCR Vbeta segments and 13 reverse primers for TCR Jbeta segments was used. TCRdb's version of the immuneACCESS table is confined to in-frame rearrangements and falls short of the full clone set. An unresolved V gene accounts for under half of the shortfall where checked; the remainder is of unknown origin. For this sample the table gives about 160,000 clones, of which just under 80% were detected only once. Clones ranked in the top ten supply roughly 1.3% of the sample. The sample consisted of PBMCs. Receptor source: a woman aged 50 to 60 in good health and CMV-seronegative.

V usage is TRBV4-3 and J usage is TRBJ2-3; 8 bases align to TRBD2. Trimming took 1 base from V and 2 from J; bases not matched to a gene: 11. Germline V gives CDR1 LGHNA, CDR2 YSLEER. This CDR3 has 18 residues. The CDR3: CASSQAAPTSGYTDTQYF. DNA of the CDR3: TGCGCCAGCAGCCAAGCCGCCCCAACTAGCGGTTACACAGATACGCAGTATTTT.

The chain recombines TRBV29-1 with TRBJ2-1; 11 bases are a match to TRBD2. After removal of 7 bases from V and 4 bases from J, the junction contained 9 bases not matched to a gene. This CDR3 is 15 amino acids long. The germline gives CDR1 SQVTM, CDR2 ANQGSEA. DNA of the CDR3: TGCAGCGGCCGTGGACTAGCGGGTCCTTACAATGAGCAGTTCTTC. As protein: CSGRGLAGPYNEQFF.